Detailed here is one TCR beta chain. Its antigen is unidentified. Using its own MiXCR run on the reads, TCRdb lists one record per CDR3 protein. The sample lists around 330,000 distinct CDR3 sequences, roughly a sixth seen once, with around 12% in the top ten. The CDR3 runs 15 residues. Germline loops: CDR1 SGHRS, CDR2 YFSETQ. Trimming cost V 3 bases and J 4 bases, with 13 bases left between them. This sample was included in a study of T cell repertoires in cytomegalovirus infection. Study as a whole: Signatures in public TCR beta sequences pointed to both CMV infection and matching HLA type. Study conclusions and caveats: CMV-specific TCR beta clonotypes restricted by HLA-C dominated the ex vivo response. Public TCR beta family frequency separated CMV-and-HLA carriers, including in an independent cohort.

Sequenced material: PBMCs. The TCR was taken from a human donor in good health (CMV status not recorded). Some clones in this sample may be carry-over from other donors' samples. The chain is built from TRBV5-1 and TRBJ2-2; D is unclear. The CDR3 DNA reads TGCGCCAGCAGCTATACCCCGACGGGCACCGGGGAGCTGTTTTTT. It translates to CASSYTPTGTGELFF.